These 21 T cell receptor beta chains share one sample of origin, sequenced in a study of CD8 T cells in Susac syndrome. The RNA, about 0.5 to 1 ug, was put through reverse transcription using random hexamers. TCRdb re-called the immunoSEQ multiplex PCR reads through MiXCR, storing one row per CDR3 protein. The table records under 250,000 distinct CDR3 sequences, 94% of them present only once. Sequenced input: CD4+ T cells from PBMCs. These receptors were collected from a human donor with Susac syndrome.

This clonotype was observed a single time. The rearrangement uses TRBV6-6 and TRBJ1-1; D is uncertain. Germline CDR1 is MNHNY and CDR2 is SVGAGI (reference sequence). The CDR3 spans 13 residues. The V gene lost 2 bases and the J gene lost 1 base, with 5 bases spanning the gap. CDR3: CASSYAPNTEAFF. In DNA, the CDR3 is TGTGCCAGCAGTTACGCGCCGAACACTGAAGCTTTCTTT.

This clonotype came up once. V gene TRBV5-6 combines with J gene TRBJ2-4; no firm D call. The CDR3 is made up of 15 amino acids. Per the germline V gene, CDR1 is SGHDT and CDR2 is YYEEEE. V was clipped by 1 base and J by 0 bases, with 8 bases between them. CDR3 region: CASSLLAVAKNIQYF. For the CDR3, the DNA is TGTGCCAGCAGCTTGCTTGCGGTAGCCAAAAACATTCAGTACTTC.

The chain combines TRBV7-6 with TRBJ2-7; TRBD2 agrees at 8 bases. Losses at the gene ends were 5 bases for V and 4 bases for J; bases not matched to a gene: 7. This CDR3 spans 14 amino acids. Germline CDR1 SGHVS, CDR2 FNYEAQ. This chain's CDR3 is CASSVSGGGYEQYF. The CDR3 region has the DNA TGTGCCAGCAGCGTAAGCGGGGGAGGGTACGAGCAGTACTTC.

The chain uses TRBV3-1 and TRBJ2-7, with 10 bases matching TRBD2. The CDR3 is 14 residues long. Germline V lookup: CDR1 LGHDT, CDR2 YNNKEL (reference sequence). The V segment lost 4 bases and the J segment 4 bases; nucleotides outside the gene matches: 4. The CDR3 nucleotides read TGTGCCAGCAGCCGCCTAGCGGGGGATTACGAGCAGTACTTC. It specifies CASSRLAGDYEQYF.

The J gene is TRBJ1-2, the V gene TRBV2; TRBD1 agrees at 7 bases. CDR1 is SNHLY and CDR2 is FYNNEI in the germline V gene. CDR3 size: 13 residues. V trimming: 6 bases; J trimming: 6 bases; junction bases outside the gene matches: 7. CDR3 nucleotide sequence: TGTGCCAGCAGGGGACAGAGTATCCATGGCTACACCTTC. Translated: CASRGQSIHGYTF.

The V and J genes are TRBV19 and TRBJ2-5; D is unclear. V was pared by 6 bases and J by 5 bases, with 16 bases between. CDR1 and CDR2 (germline): LNHDA, SQIVND (reference sequence). The CDR3 sequence is 14 residues long. The CDR3 reads CASSRVSTGETQYF. The CDR3 DNA is TGTGCCAGTAGCCGAGTCTCAACTGGGGAGACCCAGTACTTC. The full variable domain, in which reference TRBV19 and TRBJ2-5 provide the parts outside the CDR3, is DGGITQSPKYLFRKEGQNVTLSCEQNLNHDAMYWYRQDPGQGLRLIYYSQIVNDFQKGDIAEGYSVSREKKESFPLTVTSAQKNPTAFYLCASSRVSTGETQYFGPGTRLLVL.

The J gene is TRBJ1-1, the V gene TRBV6-2 or TRBV6-3, with a weak D call TRBD1 (5 bases). CDR1 MNHEY and CDR2 SVGEGT come from the germline V gene. The CDR3 consists of 12 residues. V was cut by 2 bases and J by 8 bases, with 9 bases left in between. CDR3 loop: CASSYMRGEAFF. The CDR3 nucleotides are TGTGCCAGCAGTTACATGCGGGGGGAAGCTTTCTTT.

The chain joins TRBV19 to TRBJ1-4; unclear D gene. Germline values: CDR1 LNHDA, CDR2 SQIVND (reference sequence). The CDR3 is 13 amino acids. Between the trimmed V and J ends, which lost 6 bases and 0 bases, there was a span of 5 bases. Here the CDR3 reads CASSHATNEKLFF. The CDR3 DNA follows: TGTGCCAGTAGCCATGCAACTAATGAAAAACTGTTTTTT.

V and J are TRBV24-1 and TRBJ2-1; 11 positions match TRBD2. The CDR3 loop spans 17 amino acids. Germline V gene data show CDR1 as KGHDR and CDR2 as SFDVKD. V lost 3 bases and J lost 3; bases outside the gene matches: 6. CDR3 sequence: CATSDGNLAGGYNEQFF. The CDR3 DNA reads as TGTGCCACCAGTGATGGCAATCTAGCGGGGGGCTACAATGAGCAGTTCTTC.

V is TRBV20-1 and J is TRBJ1-1; TRBD1 agrees at 9 bases. The CDR3 runs 13 residues. J gave up 5 bases and V 5 bases, and 6 bases lay outside the gene matches. Germline values: CDR1 DFQATT, CDR2 SNEGSKA (reference sequence). CDR3 DNA: TGCAGTGCTGTACAGGGGGCGCGGACTGAAGCTTTCTTT. Translation: CSAVQGARTEAFF.

The J gene is TRBJ1-4, the V gene TRBV5-8; 7 positions match TRBD1. The CDR3 loop spans 13 amino acids. V lost 7 bases and J lost 7; bases outside the gene matches: 7. CDR1 and CDR2 (germline): SGHTS, YDEGEE. CDR3 sequence reads: CASAEGAVEKLFF. The CDR3 region has the DNA TGTGCCAGCGCGGAGGGGGCGGTTGAAAAACTGTTTTTT.

The V gene is TRBV20-1, the J gene TRBJ2-7; D perhaps matches TRBD1 (6 bases). This CDR3 is built from 13 residues. Germline CDR1 DFQATT, CDR2 SNEGSKA (reference sequence). V was clipped by 5 bases and J by 3 bases, with 14 bases between them. The CDR3 DNA reads TGCAGTGCTTCTGGGGGCAGGTACTACGAGCAGTACTTC. Translating gives CSASGGRYYEQYF.

The chain carries TRBV19 and TRBJ2-4; D call uncertain. Germline CDR1 and CDR2: LNHDA and SQIVND (reference sequence). The CDR3 sequence is 16 residues long. With 3 bases removed from V and 0 bases from J, the gap between germline ends came to 12 bases. CDR3 nucleotides: TGTGCCAGTAGTATCGGCCCAGCGCTAGCCAAAAACATTCAGTACTTC. Its translation: CASSIGPALAKNIQYF.

The genes are TRBV27 and TRBJ2-6; D is perhaps TRBD2 (5 bases). In germline, CDR1 is MNHEY, CDR2 SMNVEV (reference sequence). V was pared by 2 bases and J by 4 bases, with 9 bases between. The CDR3 has 15 amino acids. The CDR3 DNA reads TGTGCCAGCAGTTTAGAGGGAGTGGGGGCCAACGTCCTGACTTTC. This sequence encodes CASSLEGVGANVLTF. Looking up the rest from reference TRBV27 and TRBJ2-6 gives the full variable domain: EAQVTQNPRYLITVTGKKLTVTCSQNMNHEYMSWYRQDPGLGLRQIYYSMNVEVTDKGDVPEGYKVSRKEKRNFPLILESPSPNQTSLYFCASSLEGVGANVLTFGAGSRLTVL.

The chain joins TRBV6-6 to TRBJ1-2, with 10 bases that match TRBD1. This CDR3 spans 15 amino acids. The V segment lost 6 bases and the J segment 7 bases; nucleotides outside the gene matches: 11. Germline V gene sequence: CDR1 MNHNY, CDR2 SVGAGI (reference sequence). The CDR3 region has the DNA TGTGCCAGCAGCCTAAGACAGGGGGCCCTGGTTGGCTACACCTTC. It is translated as CASSLRQGALVGYTF.

The CDR3 reads CASSMAGAANTGELFF. CDR3 in DNA: TGTGCCAGTAGTATGGCGGGGGCCGCGAACACCGGGGAGCTGTTTTTT. The chain employs TRBV19 and TRBJ2-2; TRBD2 is a possible D gene (7 bases). CDR1 and CDR2 from the germline V gene are LNHDA and SQIVND (reference sequence). Between the trimmed V and J ends, which lost 3 bases and 0 bases, there was a span of 11 bases. The CDR3 is 16 residues long.

CDR3: CASSLAGQGADGYTF. The CDR3 region has the DNA TGTGCCAGCAGCTTGGCGGGACAGGGGGCTGATGGCTACACCTTC. The rearrangement links TRBV7-9 to TRBJ1-2, with 12 bases identical to TRBD1. Germline V CDR1 and CDR2: SEHNR, FQNEAQ (reference sequence). This CDR3 has 15 amino acids. J gave up 6 bases and V 3 bases, and 5 bases lay outside the gene matches.

This chain connects TRBV3-1 to TRBJ2-1; D unclear. Germline V CDR1 and CDR2: LGHDT, YNNKEL (reference sequence). Trimming removed 0 bases from V and 8 bases from J, with 11 bases in between. The CDR3 is 14 residues long. CDR3 protein: CASSQDDISYEQFF. The CDR3 DNA follows: TGTGCCAGCAGCCAAGATGATATATCATATGAGCAGTTCTTC.

The chain carries TRBV5-1 and TRBJ2-1; perhaps TRBD2 as D (5 bases). CDR3 size: 12 residues. The V end was cut by 1 base, the J end by 10 bases, with 9 bases between. The germline V gene has CDR1 SGHRS and CDR2 YFSETQ. In DNA form, the CDR3 reads TGCGCCAGCAGCTTGAACCAGCGGGAGCAGTTCTTC. Translation gives CASSLNQREQFF.

The chain is built from TRBV7-8 and TRBJ1-2; 8 bases align to TRBD1. In germline, CDR1 is SGHVS, CDR2 FQNEAQ. Trimming cost V 7 bases and J 2 bases; bases outside gene matches: 12. CDR3 length: 16 residues. The CDR3 sequence is CASTGGQGGRNYGYTF. The CDR3 DNA is TGTGCCAGCACCGGAGGACAGGGCGGGCGGAACTATGGCTACACCTTC.

This chain uses TRBV4-1 with TRBJ1-1, with D unresolved. In germline, CDR1 is MGHRA, CDR2 YSYEKL. The CDR3 runs 15 residues. V dropped 0 bases and J dropped 0 bases, with 8 bases sitting between them. In DNA form, the CDR3 reads TGCGCCAGCAGCCAAGAACCCAGTGTGAACACTGAAGCTTTCTTT. Amino acids: CASSQEPSVNTEAFF.